These T cell receptor beta chains were read from a single sample in a study of CXCR3-negative and CXCR3-positive naive CD8 T cells. TCRdb reprocessed the 5' RACE reads and keeps a single row for each CDR3 protein, giving no DNA. This sample's table reports 50,000 to 65,000 distinct CDR3 sequences. Sequenced material: naive CXCR3- CD8+ T cells from blood. These receptors all stem from a human donor in good health. Some clones in this sample may be carry-over from other donors' samples. CDR3s include the opening cysteine and the closing phenylalanine or tryptophan.

j_gene | v_gene | CDR3aa
TRBJ2-7 | TRBV5-1 | CAGSLSPYEQYF
TRBJ2-1 | TRBV29-1 | CSVPPEVGSYNEQFF
TRBJ2-1 | TRBV5-1 | CASSLRRGGYNEQFF
TRBJ1-5 | TRBV10-1 | CASRGRGFTNQPQHF
TRBJ2-7 | TRBV12-5 | CASGIGTSSYEQYF
TRBJ1-3 | TRBV10-3 | CAILDRVASGNTIYF
TRBJ2-1 | TRBV11-3 | CASSHRGASNEQFF
TRBJ2-1 | TRBV9 | CASSSPIHSYNEQFF
TRBJ1-4 | TRBV14 | CASSQDRALFHEKLFF
TRBJ1-4 | TRBV19 | CASSIGPGADEKLFF
TRBJ2-7 | TRBV25-1 | CASSRTGVREQYF
TRBJ1-3 | TRBV7-6 | CASSFEDILGNTIYF
TRBJ2-7 | TRBV6-5 | CASSPGHRTGSYEQYF
TRBJ2-1 | TRBV4-3 | CASSQDRSSGGLNEQFF
TRBJ2-6 | TRBV12-3/TRBV12-4 | CASSNPGSSGANVLTF
TRBJ2-7 | TRBV7-2 | CASSLADPRLYEQYF
TRBJ1-1 | TRBV3-1 | CASSHTDGYTEAFF
TRBJ1-1 | TRBV19 | CASSSELNTEAFF
TRBJ2-7 | TRBV6-2/TRBV6-3 | CASSYSTGYYEQYF
TRBJ2-5 | TRBV12-3/TRBV12-4 | CASSLARGAETQYF
TRBJ2-7 | TRBV19 | CASSIDEGGPPYEQYF
TRBJ2-7 | TRBV12-3/TRBV12-4 | CASSFPLSGGEQYF
TRBJ2-1 | TRBV5-5 | CASSLIEGGVNEQFF
TRBJ2-2 | TRBV29-1 | CSVVANTGELFF
TRBJ2-2 | TRBV5-6 | CASSLGQGVFSLRELFF
TRBJ2-1 | TRBV19 | CASSISGGDYNEQFF
TRBJ2-3 | TRBV3-1 | CASSQELWQISTDTQYF
TRBJ2-3 | TRBV11-1 | CASSLLTNTDTQYF
TRBJ2-2 | TRBV29-1 | CSVDLREQNTGELFF
TRBJ1-6 | TRBV20-1 | CSARDRDWSSYNSPLHF
TRBJ2-1 | TRBV7-6 | CASSSRGASGDLSYNEQFF
TRBJ2-7 | TRBV29-1 | CSVAGDYEQYF
TRBJ2-7 | TRBV18 | CASSPSPPEQYF
TRBJ2-1 | TRBV20-1 | CSAHVGQGVPNEQFF
TRBJ2-7 | TRBV11-3 | CASSLEDAYEQYF
TRBJ1-1 | TRBV3-1 | CASSQGSAEAFF
TRBJ1-4 | TRBV28 | CASSSGSSGGEKLFF
TRBJ2-1 | TRBV20-1 | CSAPTSVDEQFF
TRBJ2-5 | TRBV29-1 | CSVGTGGAPQETQYF
TRBJ2-1 | TRBV7-2 | CARGLPNEQFF
TRBJ2-5 | TRBV7-6 | CASEGLTGAETQYF
TRBJ1-4 | TRBV15 | CATSLVATNEKLFF
TRBJ1-1 | TRBV20-1 | CSAKGQGITEAFF
TRBJ1-1 | TRBV10-1 | CASSDGGHTEAFF
TRBJ2-1 | TRBV23-1 | CASSQSRWIPYNEQFF